Sequencing of this T cell receptor (beta chain) was carried out in a study of Ad26.COV2.S vaccination and SARS-CoV-2 variants. Study at large: Into the muscle, Ad26.COV2.S was dosed once or twice, 56 days apart. The study's findings and limits: Similar non-spike TCR breadth was seen in vaccine and placebo recipients.

Indicated treatment: some 19 received Ad26.COV2.S at low or high dose, single or two shots; roughly five received placebo; per-sample allocation not given. Samples analyzed were those drawn on day 63 after the first vaccine or placebo injection. Profiling relied on immunoSEQ multiplex PCR, and the TCRdb table lists in-frame clones only, not all of them. The sample includes 400,000 to 450,000 clones, about 93% of them seen just once. Points on this clone: Its target is unknown.

Germline V gene lookup returns CDR1 MNHNY and CDR2 SVGAGI (reference sequence). With 6 bases clipped from V and 0 bases from J, the junction kept 7 bases outside the gene matches. The CDR3 has 16 residues. This TCR came from a person aged 18-65 years who received the Ad26.COV2.S COVID-19 vaccine or a placebo. The input for sequencing was peripheral blood, taken in a trial of Ad26.COV2.S vaccine versus placebo. The rearrangement uses TRBV6-6 and TRBJ2-2, with 7 positions matching TRBD1. The CDR3 DNA follows: TGTGCCAGCAGCCACGGGACAGATTCGAACACCGGGGAGCTGTTTTTT. It translates to CASSHGTDSNTGELFF.